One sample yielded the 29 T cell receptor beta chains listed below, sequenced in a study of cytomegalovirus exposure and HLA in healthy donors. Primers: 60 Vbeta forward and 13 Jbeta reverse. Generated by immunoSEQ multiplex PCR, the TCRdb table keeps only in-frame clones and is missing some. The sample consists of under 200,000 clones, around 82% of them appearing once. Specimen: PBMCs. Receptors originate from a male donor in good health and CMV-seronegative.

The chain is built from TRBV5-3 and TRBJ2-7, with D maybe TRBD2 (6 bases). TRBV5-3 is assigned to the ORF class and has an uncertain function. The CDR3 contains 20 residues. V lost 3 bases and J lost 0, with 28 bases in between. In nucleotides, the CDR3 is TGTGCCAGAAGCTGGAAGGAATCTAGCGCCATCCTTCCTAGCTCCTACGAGCAGTACTTC. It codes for CARSWKESSAILPSSYEQYF.

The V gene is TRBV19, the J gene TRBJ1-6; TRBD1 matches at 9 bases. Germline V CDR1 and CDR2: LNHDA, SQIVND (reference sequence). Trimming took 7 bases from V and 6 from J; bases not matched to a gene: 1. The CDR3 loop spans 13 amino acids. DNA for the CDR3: TGTGCCAGTACGACAGGGGGTAATTCACCCCTCCACTTT. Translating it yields CASTTGGNSPLHF.

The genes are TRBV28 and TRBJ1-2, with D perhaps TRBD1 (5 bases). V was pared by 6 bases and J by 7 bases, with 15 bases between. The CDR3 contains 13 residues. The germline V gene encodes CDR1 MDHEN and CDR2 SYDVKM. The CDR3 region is CASRDQGGGGYTF. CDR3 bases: TGTGCCAGCAGGGACCAGGGCGGGGGTGGCTACACCTTC.

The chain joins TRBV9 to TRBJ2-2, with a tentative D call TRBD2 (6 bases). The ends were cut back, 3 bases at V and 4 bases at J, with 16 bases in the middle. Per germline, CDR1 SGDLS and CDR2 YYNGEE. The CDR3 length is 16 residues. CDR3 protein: CASSAGGGIGTGELFF. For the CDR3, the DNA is TGTGCCAGCAGCGCAGGTGGGGGGATTGGCACCGGGGAGCTGTTTTTT.

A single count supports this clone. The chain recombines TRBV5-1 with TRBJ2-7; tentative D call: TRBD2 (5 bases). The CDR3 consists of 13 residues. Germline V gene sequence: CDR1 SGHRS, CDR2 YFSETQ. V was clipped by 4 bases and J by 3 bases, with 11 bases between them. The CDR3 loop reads CASSQPGIYEQYF. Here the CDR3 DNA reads TGCGCCAGCAGCCAGCCGGGGATCTACGAGCAGTACTTC.

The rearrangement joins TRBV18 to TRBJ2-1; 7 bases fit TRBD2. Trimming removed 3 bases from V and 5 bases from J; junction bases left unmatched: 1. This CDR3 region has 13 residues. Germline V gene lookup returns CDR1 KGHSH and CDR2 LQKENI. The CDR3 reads CASSPGRDNEQFF. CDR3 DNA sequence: TGTGCCAGCTCACCGGGGAGGGACAATGAGCAGTTCTTC. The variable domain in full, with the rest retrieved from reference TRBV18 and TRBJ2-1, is NAGVMQNPRHLVRRRGQEARLRCSPMKGHSHVYWYRQLPEEGLKFMVYLQKENIIDESGMPKERFSAEFPKEGPSILRIQQVVRGDSAAYFCASSPGRDNEQFFGPGTRLTVL.

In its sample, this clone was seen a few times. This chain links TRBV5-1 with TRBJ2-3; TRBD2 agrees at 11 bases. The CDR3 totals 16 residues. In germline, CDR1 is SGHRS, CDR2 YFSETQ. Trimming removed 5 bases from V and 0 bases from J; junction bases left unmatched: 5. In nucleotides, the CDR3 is TGCGCCAGCAGTCTAGCGGGGGGATCAAGCACAGATACGCAGTATTTT. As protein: CASSLAGGSSTDTQYF.

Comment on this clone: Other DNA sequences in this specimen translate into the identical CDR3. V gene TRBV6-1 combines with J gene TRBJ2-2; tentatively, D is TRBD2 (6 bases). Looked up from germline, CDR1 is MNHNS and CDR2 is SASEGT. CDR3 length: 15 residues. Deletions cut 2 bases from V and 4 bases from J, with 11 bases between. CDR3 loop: CASSEIGGGTGELFF. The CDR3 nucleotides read TGTGCCAGCAGTGAAATCGGGGGAGGCACCGGGGAGCTGTTTTTT.

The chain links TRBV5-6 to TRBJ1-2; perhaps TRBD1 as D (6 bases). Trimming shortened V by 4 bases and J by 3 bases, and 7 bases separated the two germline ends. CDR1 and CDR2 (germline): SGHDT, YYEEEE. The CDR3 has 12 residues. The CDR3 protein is CASSPGDYGYTF. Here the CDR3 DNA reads TGTGCCAGCAGCCCAGGGGACTATGGCTACACCTTC. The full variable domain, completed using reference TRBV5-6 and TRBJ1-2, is DAGVTQSPTHLIKTRGQQVTLRCSPKSGHDTVSWYQQALGQGPQFIFQYYEEEERQRGNFPDRFSGHQFPNYSSELNVNALLLGDSALYLCASSPGDYGYTFGSGTRLTVV.

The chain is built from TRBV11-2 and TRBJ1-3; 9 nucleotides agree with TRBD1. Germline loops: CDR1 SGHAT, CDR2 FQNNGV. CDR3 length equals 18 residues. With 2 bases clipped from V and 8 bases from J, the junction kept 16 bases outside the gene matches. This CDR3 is CASSLTHADRGIGDTIYF. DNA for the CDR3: TGTGCCAGCAGCTTAACGCATGCGGACAGGGGAATAGGGGACACCATATATTTT.

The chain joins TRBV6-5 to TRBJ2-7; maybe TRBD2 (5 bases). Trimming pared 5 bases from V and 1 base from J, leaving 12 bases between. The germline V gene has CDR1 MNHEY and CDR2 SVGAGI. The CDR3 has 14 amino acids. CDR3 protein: CASSGLVPSYEQYF. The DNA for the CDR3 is TGTGCCAGCAGTGGACTCGTACCTTCCTACGAGCAGTACTTC.

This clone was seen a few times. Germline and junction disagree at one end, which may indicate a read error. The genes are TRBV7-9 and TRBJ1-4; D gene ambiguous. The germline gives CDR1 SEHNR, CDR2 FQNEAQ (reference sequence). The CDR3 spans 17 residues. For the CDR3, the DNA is TGTTCCAGCAGCCCAAGGCAGGCGGGTCTTACTAATGAAAAACTGTTTTTT. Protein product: CSSSPRQAGLTNEKLFF. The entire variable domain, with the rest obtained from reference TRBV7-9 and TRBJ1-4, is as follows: DTGVSQNPRHKITKRGQNVTFRCDPISEHNRLYWYRQTLGQGPEFLTYFQNEAQLEKSRLLSDRFSAERPKGSFSTLEIQRTEQGDSAMYLCSSSPRQAGLTNEKLFFGSGTQLSVL.

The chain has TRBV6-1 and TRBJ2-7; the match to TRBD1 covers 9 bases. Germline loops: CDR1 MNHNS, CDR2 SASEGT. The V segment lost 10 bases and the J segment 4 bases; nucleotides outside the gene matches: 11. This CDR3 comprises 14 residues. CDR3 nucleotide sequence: TGTGCCACAGACCTTCGGGACAGGGTGTACGAGCAGTACTTC. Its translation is CATDLRDRVYEQYF.

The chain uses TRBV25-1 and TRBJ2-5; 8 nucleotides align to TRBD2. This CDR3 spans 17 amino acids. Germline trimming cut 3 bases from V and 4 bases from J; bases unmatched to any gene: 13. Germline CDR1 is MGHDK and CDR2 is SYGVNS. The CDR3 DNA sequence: TGTGCCAGCAGTGACGGGGGGGGCGGCTTTAGAGGAGAGACCCAGTACTTC. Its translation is CASSDGGGGFRGETQYF. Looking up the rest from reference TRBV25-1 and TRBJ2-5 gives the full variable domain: EADIYQTPRYLVIGTGKKITLECSQTMGHDKMYWYQQDPGMELHLIHYSYGVNSTEKGDLSSESTVSRIRTEHFPLTLESARPSHTSQYLCASSDGGGGFRGETQYFGPGTRLLVL.

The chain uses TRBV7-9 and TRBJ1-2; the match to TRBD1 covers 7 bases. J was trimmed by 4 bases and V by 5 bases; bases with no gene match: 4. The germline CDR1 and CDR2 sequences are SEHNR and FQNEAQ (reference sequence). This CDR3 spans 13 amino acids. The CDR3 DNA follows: TGTGCCAGCAGCCTGGGGACAGTCTATGGCTACACCTTC. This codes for CASSLGTVYGYTF.

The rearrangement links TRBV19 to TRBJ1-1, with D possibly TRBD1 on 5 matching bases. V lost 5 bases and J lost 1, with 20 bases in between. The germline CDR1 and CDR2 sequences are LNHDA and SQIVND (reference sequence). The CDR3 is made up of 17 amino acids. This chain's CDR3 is CASSPAGPKRGNTEAFF. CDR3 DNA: TGTGCCAGTAGTCCCGCGGGACCAAAAAGGGGGAACACTGAAGCTTTCTTT.

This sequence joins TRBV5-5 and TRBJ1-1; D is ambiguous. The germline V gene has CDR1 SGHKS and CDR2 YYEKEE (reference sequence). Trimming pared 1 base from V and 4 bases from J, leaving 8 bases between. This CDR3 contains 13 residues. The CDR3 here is CASSLHSATEAFF. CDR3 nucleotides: TGTGCCAGCAGCTTGCACAGTGCCACTGAAGCTTTCTTT.

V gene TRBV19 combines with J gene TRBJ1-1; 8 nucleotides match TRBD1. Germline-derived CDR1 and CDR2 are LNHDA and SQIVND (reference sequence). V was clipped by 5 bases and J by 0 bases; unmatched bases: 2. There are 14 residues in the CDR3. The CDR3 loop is CASSADRVNTEAFF. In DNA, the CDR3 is TGTGCCAGTAGTGCGGACAGGGTGAACACTGAAGCTTTCTTT.

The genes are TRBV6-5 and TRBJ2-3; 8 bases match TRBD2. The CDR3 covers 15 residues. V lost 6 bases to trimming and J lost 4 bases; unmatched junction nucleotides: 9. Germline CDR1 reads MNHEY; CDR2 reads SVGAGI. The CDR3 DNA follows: TGTGCCAGCAGCTTCGGGCTAGCGGGCGCAGATACGCAGTATTTT. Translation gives CASSFGLAGADTQYF.

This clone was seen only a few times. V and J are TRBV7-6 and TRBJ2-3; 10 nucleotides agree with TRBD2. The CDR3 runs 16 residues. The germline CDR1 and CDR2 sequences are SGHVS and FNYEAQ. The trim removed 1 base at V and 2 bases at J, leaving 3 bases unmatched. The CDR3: CASSLVGTSATDTQYF. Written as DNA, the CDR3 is TGTGCCAGCAGCTTAGTCGGGACTAGCGCCACAGATACGCAGTATTTT.

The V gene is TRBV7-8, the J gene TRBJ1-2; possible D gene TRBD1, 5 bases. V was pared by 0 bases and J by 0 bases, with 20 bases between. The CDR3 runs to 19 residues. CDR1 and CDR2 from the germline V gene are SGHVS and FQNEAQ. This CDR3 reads CASSLAQAGRWRANYGYTF. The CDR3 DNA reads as TGTGCCAGCAGCTTAGCGCAGGCAGGGAGGTGGAGGGCTAACTATGGCTACACCTTC.

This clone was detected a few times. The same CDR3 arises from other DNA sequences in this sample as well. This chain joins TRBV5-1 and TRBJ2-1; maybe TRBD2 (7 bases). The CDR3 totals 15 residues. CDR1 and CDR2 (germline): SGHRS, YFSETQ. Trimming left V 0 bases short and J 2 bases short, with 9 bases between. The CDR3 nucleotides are TGCGCCAGCAGCTTGGAAGGGGGGGCCTACAATGAGCAGTTCTTC. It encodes CASSLEGGAYNEQFF.

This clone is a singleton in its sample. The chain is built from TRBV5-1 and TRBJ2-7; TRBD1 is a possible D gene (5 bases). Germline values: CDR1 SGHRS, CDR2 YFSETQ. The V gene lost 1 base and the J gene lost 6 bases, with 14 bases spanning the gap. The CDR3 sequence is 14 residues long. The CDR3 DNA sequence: TGCGCCAGCAGCTTGACTTACCGGCAGGGCGAGCAGTACTTC. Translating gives CASSLTYRQGEQYF.

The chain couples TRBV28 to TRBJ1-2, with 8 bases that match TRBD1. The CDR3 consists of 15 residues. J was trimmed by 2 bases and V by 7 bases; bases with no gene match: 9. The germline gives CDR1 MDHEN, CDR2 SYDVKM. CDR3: CASMSQGAINYGYTF. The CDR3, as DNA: TGTGCCAGCATGAGCCAGGGGGCGATAAACTATGGCTACACCTTC.

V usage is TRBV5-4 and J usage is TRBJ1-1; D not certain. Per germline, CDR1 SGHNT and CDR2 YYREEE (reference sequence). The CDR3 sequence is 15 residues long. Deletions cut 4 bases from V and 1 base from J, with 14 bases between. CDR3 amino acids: CASSLGISKNTEAFF. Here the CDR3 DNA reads TGTGCCAGCAGCCTCGGGATATCTAAGAACACTGAAGCTTTCTTT.

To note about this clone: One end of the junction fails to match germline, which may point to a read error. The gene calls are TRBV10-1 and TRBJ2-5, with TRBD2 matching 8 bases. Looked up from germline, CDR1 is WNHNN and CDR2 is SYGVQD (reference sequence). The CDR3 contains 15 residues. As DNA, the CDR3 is TGCGCCAGCAGTGAGTCGGTACTAGCGGAAGAGGCCCAGTACTTC. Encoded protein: CASSESVLAEEAQYF.

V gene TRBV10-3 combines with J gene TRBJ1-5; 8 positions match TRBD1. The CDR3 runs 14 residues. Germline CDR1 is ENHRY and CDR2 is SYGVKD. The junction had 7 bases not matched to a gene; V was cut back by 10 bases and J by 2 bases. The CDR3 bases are TGTGCCAGCGACAGGGGAGGAGGCAATCAGCCCCAGCATTTT. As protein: CASDRGGGNQPQHF.

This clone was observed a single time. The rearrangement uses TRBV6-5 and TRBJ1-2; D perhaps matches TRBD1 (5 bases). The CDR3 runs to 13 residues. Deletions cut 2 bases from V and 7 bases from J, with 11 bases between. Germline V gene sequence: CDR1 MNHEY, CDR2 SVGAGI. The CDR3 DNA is TGTGCCAGCAGTTACCTGGAGGGGCGTGGCTACACCTTC. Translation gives CASSYLEGRGYTF.

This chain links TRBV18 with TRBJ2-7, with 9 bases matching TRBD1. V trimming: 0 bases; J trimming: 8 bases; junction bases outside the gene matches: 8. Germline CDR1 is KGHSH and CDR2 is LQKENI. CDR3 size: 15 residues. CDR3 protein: CASSPPGQGSHKQYF. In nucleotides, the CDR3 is TGTGCCAGCTCACCACCGGGACAGGGTTCCCACAAGCAGTACTTC. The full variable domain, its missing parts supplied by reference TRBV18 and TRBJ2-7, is NAGVMQNPRHLVRRRGQEARLRCSPMKGHSHVYWYRQLPEEGLKFMVYLQKENIIDESGMPKERFSAEFPKEGPSILRIQQVVRGDSAAYFCASSPPGQGSHKQYFGPGTRLTVT.